This record looks at one T cell receptor (beta chain) sequence and its context. The data stem from a study of T cells after somatic rescue of genetic block. Sequencing was performed with immunoSEQ multiplex PCR; in TCRdb, only in-frame clones are kept and a portion is missing. The sample lists about 67,000 clones; about 90% were seen once. In germline, CDR1 is SGHTA, CDR2 FQGNSA. This CDR3 spans 12 amino acids. Trimming took off 2 bases at V and 6 bases at J, with 8 bases between the two ends. The chain combines TRBV7-2 with TRBJ2-7; D not certain. The sequence came from a middle-aged man. Sequenced input: peripheral blood mononuclear cells (PBMCs). The CDR3 bases are TGTGCCAGCAGCTTAATGGGCTTCGAGCAGTACTTC. This encodes CASSLMGFEQYF.